This T cell receptor (beta chain) was captured in a study of blood T cell repertoires in COVID-19. Whole-study context: From T cells, B-cell-depleted T cells, or PBMCs came the material, which was cDNA or gDNA.

The germline V and J ends were trimmed by 4 bases and 0 bases, with 9 bases remaining between them. Germline V lookup: CDR1 SNHLY, CDR2 FYNNEI. This CDR3 is 14 amino acids long. Per the study methods: The authors estimated nucleated cell counts from reference gene primer amplification. Sequencing used immunoSEQ multiplex PCR; TCRdb keeps in-frame clones, though not all of them. Clonal size and the V and J genes are those of that table, whereas D and trimming came from the DNA. The sample consists of under 400,000 clones, roughly 90% of them appearing once. A Seattle source enrolled patients during active infection and followed them longitudinally.

V gene TRBV2 combines with J gene TRBJ1-2; D call uncertain. The source of this sequence is a woman in her twenties or thirties with COVID-19, enrolled during active disease. What was sequenced was peripheral blood. This chain's CDR3 is CASSVSSANYGYTF. CDR3 bases: TGTGCCAGCAGTGTTTCGAGTGCTAACTATGGCTACACCTTC.